The clone carrying this T cell receptor (beta chain) has more than one count but fewer than ten. This specimen comes from a study of response to subunit inactivated influenza vaccine. TCRdb re-called the RT-PCR reads with MiXCR, one entry per CDR3 protein. This sample has about 540,000 distinct CDR3 sequences, with approximately 24% found just once. V lost 2 bases, J lost 4 bases, and 15 bases lay in between. CDR3 size: 16 residues. From germline, CDR1 is MDHEN and CDR2 SYDVKM. The same data also contributed to another study, on T cells expressing NK-cell markers. From that study: A 5'RACE template switching approach incorporating UMIs was used to make TCR beta cDNA. Underlying the TCR beta repertoires were sorted CD3+CD56+NKG2C+, CD3+CD56+NKG2C- and CD3+CD56-NKG2C+ T cells. Seven of the eight sequenced donors were classified as HCMV-seropositive, and one was classified as seronegative. In several experiments, an anti-gamma-delta TCR antibody restricted sorting to alpha-beta TCR T cells. HCMV specificity of expanded NKG2C+ T cell clones remained unclear.

The receptor's source is a man aged 50 to 59 who received an inactivated influenza vaccine. The chain is built from TRBV28 and TRBJ1-3; possibly TRBD1 for D (6 bases). The input for sequencing was CD4+ T cells sorted from PBMCs, taken 11 to 12 days after vaccination. The CDR3 protein is CASSLSVGARGNTIYF. CDR3 nucleotides: TGTGCCAGCAGTTTAAGTGTGGGGGCGCGCGGAAACACCATATATTTT.